These 6 T cell receptor beta chains originate from one sample sequenced in a study of beta chain features in type 1 diabetes. Study-level points and caveats: People with Type 1 diabetes carried modestly yet significantly shorter TCRB CDR3s in all four CD4+ subsets.

Isolated RNA was reverse transcribed in full, so expressed TCRB transcripts were sequenced. Sequencing was performed with immunoSEQ multiplex PCR; in TCRdb, only in-frame clones are kept and a portion is missing. This table has about 360,000 clones, over 10% appearing once. These receptors lack a known antigen. The specimen sequenced was naive CD4+ T cells from blood. These receptors all come from a young woman with type 1 diabetes.

This chain links TRBV7-2 with TRBJ2-1, with TRBD1 as a possible D gene (6 bases). The CDR3 sequence is 13 residues long. The V and J ends lost 5 bases and 5 bases respectively, with 10 bases between them. Germline assignment: CDR1 SGHTA and CDR2 FQGNSA. The CDR3 protein is CASSRRQDNEQFF. The CDR3 DNA reads TGTGCCAGCAGCCGACGACAGGACAATGAGCAGTTCTTC.

The chain combines TRBV28 with TRBJ1-2; 8 bases align to TRBD1. With V trimmed by 8 bases and J by 3 bases, 2 bases remained unmatched. Germline V gene sequence: CDR1 MDHEN, CDR2 SYDVKM. The CDR3 has 12 amino acids. The CDR3 loop reads CASHRGDYGYTF. The CDR3, as DNA: TGTGCCAGCCACAGGGGGGACTATGGCTACACCTTC.

V is TRBV19 and J is TRBJ2-5; TRBD1 matches 7 bases. Germline V CDR1 and CDR2: LNHDA, SQIVND (reference sequence). The ends lost 9 bases at V and 10 bases at J; junction bases unmatched: 14. This CDR3 spans 13 amino acids. DNA of the CDR3: TGTGCCAGCGCGGACAGGCTAAGAGGGGGCCAGTACTTC. It encodes CASADRLRGGQYF. Together with reference TRBV19 and TRBJ2-5, the CDR3 gives the full variable domain: DGGITQSPKYLFRKEGQNVTLSCEQNLNHDAMYWYRQDPGQGLRLIYYSQIVNDFQKGDIAEGYSVSREKKESFPLTVTSAQKNPTAFYLCASADRLRGGQYFGPGTRLLVL.

The chain is built from TRBV5-1 and TRBJ2-7; unclear D gene. The CDR3 sequence is 13 residues long. CDR1 and CDR2 (germline): SGHRS, YFSETQ. V lost 6 bases to trimming and J lost 0 bases, with 10 bases between them. The CDR3 sequence is CASTHSNSYEQYF. In nucleotides, the CDR3 is TGCGCCAGCACTCACAGTAACTCCTACGAGCAGTACTTC.

This chain connects TRBV5-4 to TRBJ2-7; D is ambiguous. The CDR3 is 14 residues long. From germline, CDR1 is SGHNT and CDR2 YYREEE (reference sequence). V shed 0 bases and J shed 3 bases, with 10 bases lying between them. The CDR3 spells CASSLVVTDYEQYF. For the CDR3, the DNA is TGTGCCAGCAGCTTGGTCGTCACAGACTACGAGCAGTACTTC.

This clone was seen a few times. The chain has TRBV7-2 and TRBJ2-1; 8 bases are shared with TRBD2. The length of the CDR3 is 15 residues. Looked up from germline, CDR1 is SGHTA and CDR2 is FQGNSA. The junction had 8 bases not matched to a gene; V was cut back by 1 base and J by 9 bases. CDR3 DNA: TGTGCCAGCAGCTTAGTCGCGGGAGGAGTCGGTGAGCAGTTCTTC. Translation: CASSLVAGGVGEQFF.